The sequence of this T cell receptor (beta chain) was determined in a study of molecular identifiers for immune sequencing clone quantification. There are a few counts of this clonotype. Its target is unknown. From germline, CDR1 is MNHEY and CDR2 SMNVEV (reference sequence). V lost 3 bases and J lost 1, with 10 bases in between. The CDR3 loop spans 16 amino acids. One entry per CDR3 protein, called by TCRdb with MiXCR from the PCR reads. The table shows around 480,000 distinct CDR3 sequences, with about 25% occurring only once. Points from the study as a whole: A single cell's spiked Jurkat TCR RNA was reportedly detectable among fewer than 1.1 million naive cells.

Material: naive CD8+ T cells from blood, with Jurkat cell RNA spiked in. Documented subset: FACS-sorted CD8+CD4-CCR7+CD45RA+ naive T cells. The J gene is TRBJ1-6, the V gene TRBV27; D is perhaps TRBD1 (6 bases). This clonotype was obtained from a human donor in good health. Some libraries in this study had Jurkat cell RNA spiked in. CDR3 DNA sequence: TGTGCCAGCAGTTTCGGGGGGCAATCCTATAATTCACCCCTCCACTTT. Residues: CASSFGGQSYNSPLHF.